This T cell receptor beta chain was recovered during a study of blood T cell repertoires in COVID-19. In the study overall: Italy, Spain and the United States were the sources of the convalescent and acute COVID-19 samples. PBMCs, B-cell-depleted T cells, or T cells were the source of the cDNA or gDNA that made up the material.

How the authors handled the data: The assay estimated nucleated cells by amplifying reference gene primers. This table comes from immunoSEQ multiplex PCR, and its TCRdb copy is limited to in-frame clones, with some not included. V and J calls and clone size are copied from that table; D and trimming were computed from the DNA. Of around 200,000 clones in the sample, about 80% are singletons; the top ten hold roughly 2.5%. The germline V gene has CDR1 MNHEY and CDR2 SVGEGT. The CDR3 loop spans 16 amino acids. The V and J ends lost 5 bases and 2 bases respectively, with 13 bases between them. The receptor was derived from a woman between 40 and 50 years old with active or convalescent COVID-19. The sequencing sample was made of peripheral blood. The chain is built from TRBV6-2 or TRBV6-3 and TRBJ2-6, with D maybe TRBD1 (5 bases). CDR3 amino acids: CASSTDKLTGANVLTF. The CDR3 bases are TGTGCCAGCAGTACGGACAAGCTAACTGGGGCCAACGTCCTGACTTTC.